A single sample is the source of the 18 T cell receptor beta chains below, sequenced in a study of shared clonotypes between healthy human individuals. Clones were sequenced by immunoSEQ multiplex PCR, and TCRdb holds only the in-frame ones, with some missing. The table records approximately 1.4 million clones, 98% of them present only once. The sample consisted of naive CD4+ T cells sorted from blood. Sample subset: CD45RA+ positively selected. The receptors here all came from a man aged 25-45 years in good health.

DNA for the CDR3: TGTGCCAGCACCCCTTTCGTCCAGGGGGCCTACGAGCAGTACTTC. This encodes CASTPFVQGAYEQYF. The J gene is TRBJ2-7, the V gene TRBV28, with 7 bases lining up with TRBD1. The CDR3 consists of 15 residues. The V gene's germline CDR1 is MDHEN and CDR2 SYDVKM. J lost 2 bases, V lost 7 bases, and 11 bases had no gene match.

This clone was seen a single time. The genes are TRBV19 and TRBJ1-2; D may be TRBD1 (6 bases). Trimming cost V 3 bases and J 4 bases, with 9 bases left between them. The CDR3 has 13 amino acids. CDR1 is LNHDA, CDR2 SQIVND, per germline (reference sequence). For the CDR3, the DNA is TGTGCCAGTAGTATTAGGACAGCCTATGGCTACACCTTC. Amino acids: CASSIRTAYGYTF.

This clone was detected only once. The genes are TRBV2 and TRBJ2-3; 12 nucleotides match TRBD2. CDR3 length equals 15 residues. The V segment lost 6 bases and the J segment 7 bases; nucleotides outside the gene matches: 8. Germline CDR1 SNHLY, CDR2 FYNNEI. The CDR3 DNA sequence: TGTGCCAGCAGCCGTCCCGGGACTAGCGGGTATACGCAGTATTTT. This codes for CASSRPGTSGYTQYF.

The J gene is TRBJ2-7, the V gene TRBV18; D may be TRBD1 (6 bases). The CDR3 loop spans 17 amino acids. From germline, CDR1 is KGHSH and CDR2 LQKENI. Trimming left V 1 base short and J 3 bases short, with 19 bases between. This CDR3 reads CASSPQLSVGRGYEQYF. CDR3 in DNA: TGTGCCAGCTCACCACAGCTGTCTGTGGGCAGGGGCTACGAGCAGTACTTC. Together with reference TRBV18 and TRBJ2-7, the CDR3 gives the full variable domain: NAGVMQNPRHLVRRRGQEARLRCSPMKGHSHVYWYRQLPEEGLKFMVYLQKENIIDESGMPKERFSAEFPKEGPSILRIQQVVRGDSAAYFCASSPQLSVGRGYEQYFGPGTRLTVT.

V is TRBV6-5 and J is TRBJ2-7; TRBD2 matches at 11 bases. Germline values: CDR1 MNHEY, CDR2 SVGAGI. Unmatched junction bases numbered 7, after V lost 8 bases and J lost 4 bases. The CDR3 runs 14 residues. In nucleotides, the CDR3 is TGTGCCAGCCGCTTAGCGGGAGGGCATTACGAGCAGTACTTC. As protein: CASRLAGGHYEQYF.

The chain employs TRBV7-2 and TRBJ2-1, with 7 nucleotides matching TRBD2. The CDR3 runs to 17 residues. With V trimmed by 3 bases and J by 0 bases, 8 bases remained unmatched. Germline CDR1 reads SGHTA; CDR2 reads FQGNSA. This chain's CDR3 is CASSFAGVGGSYNEQFF. In nucleotides, the CDR3 is TGTGCCAGCAGCTTCGCGGGGGTCGGGGGCTCCTACAATGAGCAGTTCTTC.

The J gene is TRBJ2-7, the V gene TRBV19; no definite D call. Trimming removed 6 bases from V and 5 bases from J, with 11 bases in between. The CDR3 is 12 amino acids. Germline CDR1 and CDR2: LNHDA and SQIVND (reference sequence). This CDR3 reads CASRKSANEQYF. The CDR3 DNA sequence: TGTGCCAGTAGGAAAAGCGCGAACGAGCAGTACTTC.

This rearrangement joins TRBV2 to TRBJ1-5; no reliable D call. Germline values: CDR1 SNHLY, CDR2 FYNNEI. The CDR3 runs 12 residues. The V and J ends lost 3 bases and 7 bases respectively, with 7 bases between them. The CDR3: CASSEYTQPQHF. The CDR3 DNA reads TGTGCCAGCAGTGAGTATACCCAGCCCCAGCATTTT.

The chain combines TRBV5-1 with TRBJ2-7; 7 nucleotides align to TRBD2. V was clipped by 0 bases and J by 5 bases; unmatched bases: 14. CDR3 length: 17 residues. CDR1 and CDR2 (germline): SGHRS, YFSETQ. The CDR3 loop reads CASSLGFGGGSTNEQYF. For the CDR3, the DNA is TGCGCCAGCAGCTTGGGGTTCGGAGGCGGGAGTACCAACGAGCAGTACTTC.

The chain recombines TRBV18 with TRBJ2-7, with 7 bases identical to TRBD1. After removal of 3 bases from V and 3 bases from J, the junction contained 11 bases not matched to a gene. CDR3 length: 16 amino acids. The germline CDR1 and CDR2 sequences are KGHSH and LQKENI. Here the CDR3 reads CASSPDSGTEYYEQYF. The CDR3 DNA reads as TGTGCCAGCTCACCCGATTCCGGGACAGAGTACTACGAGCAGTACTTC.

On this clone: Other DNA variants within this sample encode the same CDR3. This chain connects TRBV2 to TRBJ2-5; D gene uncertain. The CDR3 has 12 residues. V lost 6 bases and J lost 0, with 5 bases in between. CDR1 and CDR2 from the germline V gene are SNHLY and FYNNEI. In DNA form, the CDR3 reads TGTGCCAGCAGGGCAGACCAAGAGACCCAGTACTTC. It is translated as CASRADQETQYF.

The rearrangement links TRBV5-1 to TRBJ1-1; 7 bases are shared with TRBD1. The V gene's germline CDR1 is SGHRS and CDR2 YFSETQ. The CDR3 is made up of 16 amino acids. V dropped 0 bases and J dropped 4; count of bases not matched to a gene: 9. The CDR3 region has the DNA TGCGCCAGCAGCTTGGGGGTCCGACAGGGTCGCACTGAAGCTTTCTTT. It specifies CASSLGVRQGRTEAFF.

J is TRBJ1-4 and V is TRBV18; weak D call: TRBD1 (5 bases). The CDR3 spans 13 residues. CDR1 and CDR2 from the germline V gene are KGHSH and LQKENI. V lost 6 bases and J 7 bases, leaving 12 bases between the germline ends. This chain's CDR3 is CASSRGAGEKLFF. CDR3 DNA sequence: TGTGCCAGCTCGCGCGGGGCGGGTGAAAAACTGTTTTTT.

This chain links TRBV13 with TRBJ2-5, with D hard to call. The CDR3 runs 14 residues. Trimming pared 4 bases from V and 1 base from J, leaving 10 bases between. CDR1 is PRHDT and CDR2 is FYEKMQ in the germline V gene (reference sequence). The CDR3 here is CASSSVGAQETQYF. The CDR3 DNA follows: TGTGCCAGCAGCTCCGTAGGTGCCCAAGAGACCCAGTACTTC.

The V call is TRBV7-2, the J call TRBJ2-1; the D gene is possibly TRBD2 (6 bases). The CDR3 is 17 amino acids. Germline loops: CDR1 SGHTA, CDR2 FQGNSA. The V end lost 5 bases, the J end lost 1 base, and 18 bases lay between the germline ends. The CDR3 bases are TGTGCCAGCAGCCTAGGAAAACTAGCAGGTTCCTACAATGAGCAGTTCTTC. Amino acid sequence: CASSLGKLAGSYNEQFF.

About this clone: Other nucleotide sequences in the sample specify the same CDR3. This sequence joins TRBV18 and TRBJ1-5, with D possibly being TRBD1 (5 bases). Trimming stripped 2 bases from V and 2 bases from J, with 7 bases between. The length of the CDR3 is 14 residues. In germline, CDR1 is KGHSH, CDR2 LQKENI. The CDR3 is CASSPGGGNQPQHF. CDR3 DNA: TGTGCCAGCTCACCAGGGGGAGGCAATCAGCCCCAGCATTTT. Looking up the rest from reference TRBV18 and TRBJ1-5 gives the full variable domain: NAGVMQNPRHLVRRRGQEARLRCSPMKGHSHVYWYRQLPEEGLKFMVYLQKENIIDESGMPKERFSAEFPKEGPSILRIQQVVRGDSAAYFCASSPGGGNQPQHFGDGTRLSIL.

This clone was counted a single time. The V gene is TRBV7-2, the J gene TRBJ2-7; D is unclear. The V gene's germline CDR1 is SGHTA and CDR2 FQGNSA. This CDR3 contains 15 residues. Trimming took off 5 bases at V and 0 bases at J, with 14 bases between the two ends. The CDR3 loop reads CASSPIPVSSYEQYF. The CDR3 nucleotides are TGTGCCAGCAGCCCTATCCCGGTGAGCTCCTACGAGCAGTACTTC. Looking up the rest from reference TRBV7-2 and TRBJ2-7 gives the full variable domain: GAGVSQSPSNKVTEKGKDVELRCDPISGHTALYWYRQSLGQGLEFLIYFQGNSAPDKSGLPSDRFSAERTGGSVSTLTIQRTQQEDSAVYLCASSPIPVSSYEQYFGPGTRLTVT.

In this sample, this clone turned up once. The V gene is TRBV6-5, the J gene TRBJ1-1, with D hard to call. Trimming stripped 6 bases from V and 1 base from J, with 12 bases between. The CDR3 has 14 amino acids. Germline V gene sequence: CDR1 MNHEY, CDR2 SVGAGI. As DNA, the CDR3 is TGTGCCAGCAGGATCCCGGACCCGAACACTGAAGCTTTCTTT. Residues: CASRIPDPNTEAFF.